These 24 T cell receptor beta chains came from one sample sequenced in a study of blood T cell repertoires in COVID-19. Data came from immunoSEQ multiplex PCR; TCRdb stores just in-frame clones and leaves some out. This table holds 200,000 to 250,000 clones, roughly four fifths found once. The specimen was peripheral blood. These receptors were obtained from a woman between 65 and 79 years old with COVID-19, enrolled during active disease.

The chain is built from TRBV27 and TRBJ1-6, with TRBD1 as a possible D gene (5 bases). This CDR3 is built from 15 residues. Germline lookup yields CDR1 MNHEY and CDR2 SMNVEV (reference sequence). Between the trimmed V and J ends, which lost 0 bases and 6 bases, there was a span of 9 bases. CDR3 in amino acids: CASSLSSQGNSPLHF. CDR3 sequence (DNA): TGTGCCAGCAGTTTATCGAGTCAGGGTAATTCACCCCTCCACTTT.

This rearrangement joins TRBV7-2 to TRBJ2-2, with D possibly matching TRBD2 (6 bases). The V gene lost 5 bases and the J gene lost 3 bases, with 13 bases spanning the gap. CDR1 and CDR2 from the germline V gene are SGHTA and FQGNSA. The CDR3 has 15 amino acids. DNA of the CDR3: TGTGCCAGCAGCCGGACGAGCGGGCACACCGGGGAGCTGTTTTTT. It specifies CASSRTSGHTGELFF.

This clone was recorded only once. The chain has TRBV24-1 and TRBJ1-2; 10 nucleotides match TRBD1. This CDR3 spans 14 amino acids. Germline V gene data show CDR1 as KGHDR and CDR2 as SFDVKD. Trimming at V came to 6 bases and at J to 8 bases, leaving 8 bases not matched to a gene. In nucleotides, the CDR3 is TGTGCCACCAGTCCGGGACAGGGGATTTCCGGCTACACCTTC. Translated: CATSPGQGISGYTF.

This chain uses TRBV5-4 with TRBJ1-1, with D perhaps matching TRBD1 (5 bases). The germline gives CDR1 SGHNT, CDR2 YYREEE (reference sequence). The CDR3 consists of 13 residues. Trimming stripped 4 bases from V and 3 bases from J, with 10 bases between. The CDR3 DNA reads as TGTGCCAGCAGCCGGCGGGGGGACACTGAAGCTTTCTTT. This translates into CASSRRGDTEAFF.

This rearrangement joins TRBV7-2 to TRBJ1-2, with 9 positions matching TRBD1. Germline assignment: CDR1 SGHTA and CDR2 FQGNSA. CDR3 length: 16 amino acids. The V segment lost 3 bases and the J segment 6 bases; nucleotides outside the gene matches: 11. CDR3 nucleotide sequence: TGTGCCAGCAGCTTCAGACAGGGGGTAGTAGGGAATGGCTACACCTTC. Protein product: CASSFRQGVVGNGYTF.

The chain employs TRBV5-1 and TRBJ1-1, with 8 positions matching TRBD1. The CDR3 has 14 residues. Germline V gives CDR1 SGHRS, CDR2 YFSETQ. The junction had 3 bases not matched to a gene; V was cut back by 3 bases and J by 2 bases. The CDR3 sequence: CASSSGQANTEAFF. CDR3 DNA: TGCGCCAGCAGCTCGGGACAGGCAAACACTGAAGCTTTCTTT.

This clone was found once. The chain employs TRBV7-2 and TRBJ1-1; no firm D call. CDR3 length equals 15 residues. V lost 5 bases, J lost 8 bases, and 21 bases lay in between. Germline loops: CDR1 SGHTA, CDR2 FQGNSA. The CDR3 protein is CASSPQLGQQLEAFF. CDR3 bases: TGTGCCAGCAGCCCCCAATTGGGCCAACAGTTAGAAGCTTTCTTT. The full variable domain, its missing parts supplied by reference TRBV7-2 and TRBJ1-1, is GAGVSQSPSNKVTEKGKDVELRCDPISGHTALYWYRQSLGQGLEFLIYFQGNSAPDKSGLPSDRFSAERTGGSVSTLTIQRTQQEDSAVYLCASSPQLGQQLEAFFGQGTRLTVV.

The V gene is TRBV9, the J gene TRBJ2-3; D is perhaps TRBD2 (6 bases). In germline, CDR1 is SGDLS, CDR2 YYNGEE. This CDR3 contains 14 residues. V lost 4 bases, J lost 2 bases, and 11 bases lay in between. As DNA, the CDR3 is TGTGCCAGCAGCCCGGGGAGGTACACAGATACGCAGTATTTT. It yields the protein CASSPGRYTDTQYF.

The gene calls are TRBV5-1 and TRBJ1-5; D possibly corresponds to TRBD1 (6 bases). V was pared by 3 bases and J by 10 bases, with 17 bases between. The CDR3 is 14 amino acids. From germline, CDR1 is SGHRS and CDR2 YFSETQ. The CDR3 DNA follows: TGCGCCAGCAGCTCAGGGGTTGGGGCGGCACCCCAGCATTTT. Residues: CASSSGVGAAPQHF.

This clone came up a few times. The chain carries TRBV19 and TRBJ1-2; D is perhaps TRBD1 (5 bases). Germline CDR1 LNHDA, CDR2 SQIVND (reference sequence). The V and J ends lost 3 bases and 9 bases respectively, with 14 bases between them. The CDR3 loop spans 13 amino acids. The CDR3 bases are TGTGCCAGTAGTATCATCTTACAGGTTCGCTACACCTTC. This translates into CASSIILQVRYTF. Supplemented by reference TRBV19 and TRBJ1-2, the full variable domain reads DGGITQSPKYLFRKEGQNVTLSCEQNLNHDAMYWYRQDPGQGLRLIYYSQIVNDFQKGDIAEGYSVSREKKESFPLTVTSAQKNPTAFYLCASSIILQVRYTFGSGTRLTVV.

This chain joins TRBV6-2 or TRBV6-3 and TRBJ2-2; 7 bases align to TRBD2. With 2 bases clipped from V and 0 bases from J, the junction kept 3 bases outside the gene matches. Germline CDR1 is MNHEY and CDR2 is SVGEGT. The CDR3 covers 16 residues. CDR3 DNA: TGTGCCAGCAGTTACGGCGGGGGATCGAACACCGGGGAGCTGTTTTTT. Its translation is CASSYGGGSNTGELFF.

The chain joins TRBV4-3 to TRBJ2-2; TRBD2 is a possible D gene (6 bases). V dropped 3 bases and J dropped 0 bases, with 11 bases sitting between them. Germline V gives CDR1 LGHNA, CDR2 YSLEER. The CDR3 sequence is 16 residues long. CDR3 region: CASSQVAVANTGELFF. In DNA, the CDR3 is TGCGCCAGCAGCCAGGTAGCGGTCGCGAACACCGGGGAGCTGTTTTTT.

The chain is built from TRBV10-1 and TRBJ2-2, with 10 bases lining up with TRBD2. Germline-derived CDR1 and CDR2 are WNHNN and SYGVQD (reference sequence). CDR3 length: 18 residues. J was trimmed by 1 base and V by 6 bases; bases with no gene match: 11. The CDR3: CASSRGLARTLNTGELFF. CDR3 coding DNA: TGCGCCAGCAGCAGGGGACTAGCGCGTACATTGAACACCGGGGAGCTGTTTTTT.

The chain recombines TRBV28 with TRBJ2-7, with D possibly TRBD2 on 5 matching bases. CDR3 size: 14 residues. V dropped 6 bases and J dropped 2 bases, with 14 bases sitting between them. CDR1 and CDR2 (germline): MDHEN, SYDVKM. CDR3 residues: CASSQGGGTYEQYF. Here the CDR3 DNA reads TGTGCCAGCAGCCAAGGAGGCGGAACCTACGAGCAGTACTTC.

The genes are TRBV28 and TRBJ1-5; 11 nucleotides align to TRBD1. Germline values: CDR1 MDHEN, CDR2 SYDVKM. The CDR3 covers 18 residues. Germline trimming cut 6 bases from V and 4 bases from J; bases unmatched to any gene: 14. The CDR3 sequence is CASSLRPGQGGVNQPQHF. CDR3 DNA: TGTGCCAGCAGCCTCCGCCCGGGACAGGGGGGGGTGAATCAGCCCCAGCATTTT.

The CDR3 here is CSGSVGAKDGYTF. In DNA, the CDR3 is TGCAGCGGCTCAGTTGGGGCTAAGGATGGCTACACCTTC. The V call is TRBV29-1, the J call TRBJ1-2; tentative D call: TRBD1 (5 bases). Germline CDR1 and CDR2: SQVTM and ANQGSEA. The V and J ends lost 7 bases and 6 bases respectively, with 18 bases between them. The CDR3 is 13 residues long.

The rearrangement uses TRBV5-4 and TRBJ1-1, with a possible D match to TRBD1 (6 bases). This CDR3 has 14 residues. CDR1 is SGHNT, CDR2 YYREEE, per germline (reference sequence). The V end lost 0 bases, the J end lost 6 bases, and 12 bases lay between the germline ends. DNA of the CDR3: TGTGCCAGCAGCTTGGCCCCTGAGGGGGCTGAAGCTTTCTTT. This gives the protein CASSLAPEGAEAFF.

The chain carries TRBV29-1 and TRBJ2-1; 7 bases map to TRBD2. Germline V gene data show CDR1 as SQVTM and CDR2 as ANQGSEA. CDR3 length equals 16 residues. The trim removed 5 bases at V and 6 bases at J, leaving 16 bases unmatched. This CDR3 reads CSVLRWEGIFSNEQFF. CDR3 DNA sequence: TGCAGCGTTCTCCGATGGGAGGGGATATTTTCCAATGAGCAGTTCTTC.

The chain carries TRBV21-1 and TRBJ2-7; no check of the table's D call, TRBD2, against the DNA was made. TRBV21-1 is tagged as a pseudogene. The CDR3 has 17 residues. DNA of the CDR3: TGTGCCAGCAGCAAATGGCCCCTAGCGGGAGTATTCCACGAGCAGTACTTC. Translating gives CASSKWPLAGVFHEQYF.

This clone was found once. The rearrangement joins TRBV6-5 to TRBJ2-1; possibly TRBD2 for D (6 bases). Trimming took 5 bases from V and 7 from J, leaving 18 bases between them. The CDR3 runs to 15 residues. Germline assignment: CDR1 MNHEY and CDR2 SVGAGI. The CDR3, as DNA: TGTGCCAGCAGTCCCCGGGGAGCGGGTGAAAATGAGCAGTTCTTC. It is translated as CASSPRGAGENEQFF.

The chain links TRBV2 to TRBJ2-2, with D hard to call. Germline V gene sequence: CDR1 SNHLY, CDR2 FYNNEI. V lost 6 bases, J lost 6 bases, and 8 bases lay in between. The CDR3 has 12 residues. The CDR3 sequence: CASRESAGELFF. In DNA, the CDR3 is TGTGCCAGCAGAGAAAGCGCCGGGGAGCTGTTTTTT.

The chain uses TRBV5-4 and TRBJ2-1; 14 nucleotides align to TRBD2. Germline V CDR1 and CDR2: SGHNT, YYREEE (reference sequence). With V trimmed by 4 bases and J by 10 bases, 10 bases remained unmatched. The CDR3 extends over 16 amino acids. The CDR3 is CASSRRLAGGPLEQFF. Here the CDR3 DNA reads TGTGCCAGCAGCCGCCGACTAGCGGGAGGGCCTTTGGAGCAGTTCTTC.

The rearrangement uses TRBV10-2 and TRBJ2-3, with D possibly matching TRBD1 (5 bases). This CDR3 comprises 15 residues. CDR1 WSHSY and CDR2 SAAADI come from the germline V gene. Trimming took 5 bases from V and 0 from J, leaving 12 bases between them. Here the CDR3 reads CASSRTSTSTDTQYF. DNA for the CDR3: TGCGCCAGCAGTAGGACATCGACTAGCACAGATACGCAGTATTTT.

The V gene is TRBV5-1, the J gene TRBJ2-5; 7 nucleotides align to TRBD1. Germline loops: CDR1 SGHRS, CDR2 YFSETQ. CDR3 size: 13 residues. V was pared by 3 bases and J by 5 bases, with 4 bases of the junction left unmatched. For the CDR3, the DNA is TGCGCCAGCAGCTATGACAGGGTGGAGACCCAGTACTTC. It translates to CASSYDRVETQYF.